The TCR beta chain described here comes from a study of blood T cells in healthy people across ages. Study-level information: Template switching caught about one barcoded beta molecule for each two T cells.

Every donor provided approximately 9.2 milliliters of peripheral blood. For the second PCR, which ran for about 6 to 12 cycles, a sample-barcoded 5' primer and a J-beta primer mix were used. All samples yielded 2.5 million or more CDR3-containing paired-end reads. TCRdb reprocessed the 5' RACE reads with MiXCR, giving one entry per CDR3 protein. The sample gives about 1.5 million distinct CDR3 sequences, 42% of which show up once; roughly 7.9% is in the top ten. Germline CDR1 and CDR2: DFQATT and SNEGSKA (reference sequence). With 2 bases removed from V and 4 bases from J, the gap between germline ends came to 7 bases. The CDR3 is 12 residues long.

This receptor was identified in a woman younger than 30 in good health. Sequencing was carried out using blood. This chain uses TRBV20-1 with TRBJ2-3, with D possibly matching TRBD1 (6 bases). This CDR3 reads CSARRQADTQYF. Here the CDR3 DNA reads TGCAGTGCTAGACGACAGGCAGATACGCAGTATTTT.